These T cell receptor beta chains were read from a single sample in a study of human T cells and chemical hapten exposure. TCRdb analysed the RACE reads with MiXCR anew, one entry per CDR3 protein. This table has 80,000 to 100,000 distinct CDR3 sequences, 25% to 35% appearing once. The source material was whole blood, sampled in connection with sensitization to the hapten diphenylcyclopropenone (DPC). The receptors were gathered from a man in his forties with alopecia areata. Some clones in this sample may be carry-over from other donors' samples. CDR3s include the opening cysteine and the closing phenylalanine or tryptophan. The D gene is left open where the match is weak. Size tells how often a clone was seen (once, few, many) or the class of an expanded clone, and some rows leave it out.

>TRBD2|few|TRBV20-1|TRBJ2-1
CSATPGGSFYNEQFF
TGCAGTGCTACCCCGGGGGGGAGTTTCTACAATGAGCAGTTCTTC
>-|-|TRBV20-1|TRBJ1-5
CSANTGHYSNQPQHF
TGCAGTGCAAATACAGGTCACTATAGCAATCAGCCCCAGCATTTT
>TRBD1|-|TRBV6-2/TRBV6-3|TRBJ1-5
CASSIQGLGNQPQHF
TGTGCCAGCAGCATACAGGGGCTCGGGAATCAGCCCCAGCATTTT
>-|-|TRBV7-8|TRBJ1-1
CASSLNQGQGEAFF
TGTGCCAGCAGCTTAAACCAGGGCCAGGGTGAAGCTTTCTTT
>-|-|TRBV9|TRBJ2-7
CASSPRVSSYEQYF
TGTGCCAGCAGCCCGCGCGTCAGCTCCTACGAGCAGTACTTC
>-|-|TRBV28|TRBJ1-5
CATQGGPPQPQHF
TGTGCCACCCAAGGGGGACCTCCACAGCCCCAGCATTTT
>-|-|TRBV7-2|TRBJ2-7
CASSLAPGATYEQYF
TGTGCCAGCAGCTTAGCCCCCGGGGCGACCTACGAGCAGTACTTC
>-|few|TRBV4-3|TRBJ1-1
CASSQDARNTEAFF
TGCGCCAGCAGCCAAGATGCCCGGAACACTGAAGCTTTCTTT
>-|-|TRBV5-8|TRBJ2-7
CASSLAGHEQYF
TGTGCCAGCAGCTTGGCAGGGCACGAGCAGTACTTC
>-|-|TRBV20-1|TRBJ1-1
CSAPGRPSNTEAFF
TGCAGTGCCCCGGGACGGCCTTCGAACACTGAAGCTTTCTTT
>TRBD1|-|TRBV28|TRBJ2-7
CASSSLSDRGVLASRYEQYF
TGTGCCAGCAGTTCTCTATCAGACAGGGGGGTCCTAGCGTCTCGCTACGAGCAGTACTTC
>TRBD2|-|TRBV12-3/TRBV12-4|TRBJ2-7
CASSFGTSGRNKAYEQYF
TGTGCCAGCAGTTTCGGGACTAGCGGGAGGAATAAAGCCTACGAGCAGTACTTC
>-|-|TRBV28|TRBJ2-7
CASSFFQVGARQGEQYF
TGTGCCAGCAGTTTCTTTCAGGTTGGGGCGCGTCAGGGCGAGCAGTACTTC
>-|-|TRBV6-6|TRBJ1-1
CASTAGEDTEAFF
TGTGCCAGCACGGCAGGAGAGGACACTGAAGCTTTCTTT
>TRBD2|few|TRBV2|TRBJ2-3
CASSELRTSGSVADTQYF
TGTGCCAGCAGTGAGCTTAGGACTAGCGGGAGTGTCGCAGATACGCAGTATTTT
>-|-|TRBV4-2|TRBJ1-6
CASSQDTDSPLHF
TGTGCCAGCAGCCAAGATACGGATTCACCCCTCCACTTT
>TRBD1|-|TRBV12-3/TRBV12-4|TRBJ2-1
CASSLGQALNEQFF
TGTGCCAGCAGCCTGGGACAGGCCCTTAATGAGCAGTTCTTC
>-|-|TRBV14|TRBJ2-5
CASRNGAEETQYF
TGTGCCAGCAGGAACGGGGCCGAAGAGACCCAGTACTTC
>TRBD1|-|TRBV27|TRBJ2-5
CASSPKTGAETQYF
TGTGCCAGCAGTCCCAAGACAGGGGCAGAGACCCAGTACTTC
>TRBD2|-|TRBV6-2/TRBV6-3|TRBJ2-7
CASIASGRVYEQYF
TGTGCCAGCATCGCTAGCGGGAGGGTGTACGAGCAGTACTTC
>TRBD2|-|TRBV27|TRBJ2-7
CASSSSRLAVGTYEQYF
TGTGCCAGCAGTTCCAGCCGACTAGCGGTCGGCACCTACGAGCAGTACTTC
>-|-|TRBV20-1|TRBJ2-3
CSALPGITDTQYF
TGCAGTGCTCTTCCAGGGATCACAGATACGCAGTATTTT
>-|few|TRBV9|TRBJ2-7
CASSPISGREQYF
TGTGCCAGCAGCCCTATATCAGGGAGGGAGCAGTACTTC
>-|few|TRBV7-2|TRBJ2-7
CASSPRGLTYEQYF
TGTGCCAGCAGCCCCCGGGGACTTACCTACGAGCAGTACTTC
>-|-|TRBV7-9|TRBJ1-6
CASGLYKGYNSPLHF
TGTGCCAGCGGACTATACAAGGGTTATAATTCACCCCTCCACTTT
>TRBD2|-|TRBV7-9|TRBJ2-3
CASSPRVGLAGTDTDTQYF
TGTGCCAGCAGCCCTCGAGTAGGCCTAGCGGGAACCGACACAGATACGCAGTATTTT
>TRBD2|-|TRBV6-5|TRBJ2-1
CASRKAGGPSYNEQFF
TGTGCCAGCAGAAAAGCGGGAGGGCCGTCCTACAATGAGCAGTTCTTC
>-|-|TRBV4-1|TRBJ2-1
CASSQDLLYNEQFF
TGCGCCAGCAGCCAAGATCTACTCTACAATGAGCAGTTCTTC
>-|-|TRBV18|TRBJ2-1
CASSPPGRDEQFF
TGTGCCAGCTCACCTCCAGGGAGAGATGAGCAGTTCTTC
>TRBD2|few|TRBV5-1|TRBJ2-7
CASSWGTIGDRDEQYF
TGCGCCAGCAGCTGGGGGACTATTGGGGACCGGGACGAGCAGTACTTC
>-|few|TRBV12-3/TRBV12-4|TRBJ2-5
CASSWGAAQTQYF
TGTGCCAGCAGTTGGGGAGCGGCGCAGACCCAGTACTTC
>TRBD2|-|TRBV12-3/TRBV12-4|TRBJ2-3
CASSLGGEALTDTQYF
TGTGCCAGCAGTTTGGGGGGGGAGGCCCTCACAGATACGCAGTATTTT
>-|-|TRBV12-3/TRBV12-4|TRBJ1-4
CASSLQGANEKLFF
TGTGCCAGCAGTTTGCAGGGTGCTAATGAAAAACTGTTTTTT
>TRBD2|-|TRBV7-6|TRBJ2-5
CASSLAPSGQETQYF
TGTGCCAGCAGCTTAGCCCCTAGCGGCCAAGAGACCCAGTACTTC
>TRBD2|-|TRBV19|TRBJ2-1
CASRTSGRMEQFF
TGTGCCAGTAGGACTAGCGGGCGGATGGAGCAGTTCTTC
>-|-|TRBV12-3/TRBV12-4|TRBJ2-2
CASEHMNTGELFF
TGTGCCAGCGAGCACATGAACACCGGGGAGCTGTTTTTT
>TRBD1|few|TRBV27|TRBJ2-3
CASSIGQDSDTQYF
TGTGCCAGCAGTATTGGACAGGATTCAGATACGCAGTATTTT
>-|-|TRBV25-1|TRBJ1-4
CASSEYSGRGYEKLFF
TGTGCCAGCAGTGAATATTCGGGCAGGGGTTACGAAAAACTGTTTTTT
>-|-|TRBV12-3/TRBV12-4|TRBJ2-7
CASSLGQYEQYF
TGTGCCAGCAGTCTTGGACAGTACGAGCAGTACTTC
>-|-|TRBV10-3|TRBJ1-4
CAIKAATNEKLFF
TGTGCCATCAAGGCAGCAACTAATGAAAAACTGTTTTTT
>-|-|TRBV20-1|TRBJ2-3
CSASSANVEARGDTQYF
TGCAGTGCTAGTTCGGCGAACGTCGAGGCCCGAGGAGATACGCAGTATTTT
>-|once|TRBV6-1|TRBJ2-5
CASSRTGTGEETQYF
TGTGCCAGCAGCCGGACCGGGACTGGAGAAGAGACCCAGTACTTC
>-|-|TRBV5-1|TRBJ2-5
CASSVRGRLPGETQYF
TGCGCCAGCAGCGTTCGAGGACGGCTCCCCGGGGAGACCCAGTACTTC
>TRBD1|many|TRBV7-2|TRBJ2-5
CASSSTTGEETQYF
TGTGCCAGCAGTTCTACGACAGGGGAGGAGACCCAGTACTTC
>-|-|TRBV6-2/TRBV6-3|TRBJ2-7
CASSYYRALYEQYF
TGTGCCAGCAGTTACTACAGGGCCCTCTACGAGCAGTACTTC
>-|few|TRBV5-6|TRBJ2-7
CASSLDVAQPAQYF
TGTGCCAGCAGCTTGGACGTCGCCCAACCGGCGCAGTACTTC
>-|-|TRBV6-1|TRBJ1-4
CASRVLKLDDEKLFF
TGTGCCAGCAGGGTATTAAAACTGGACGATGAAAAACTGTTTTTT
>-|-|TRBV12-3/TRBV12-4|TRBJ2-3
CASSPSGATDTQYF
TGTGCCAGCAGTCCCTCGGGGGCAACAGATACGCAGTATTTT
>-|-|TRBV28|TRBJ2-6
CASSFVSGANVLTF
TGTGCCAGCAGTTTTGTCTCTGGGGCCAACGTCCTGACTTTC
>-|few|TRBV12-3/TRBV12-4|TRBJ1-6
CASSLQGSPLHF
TGTGCCAGCAGCCTACAGGGATCACCCCTCCACTTT
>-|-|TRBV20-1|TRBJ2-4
CSARGGARGNIQYF
TGCAGTGCCCGAGGGGGGGCGCGGGGAAACATTCAGTACTTC
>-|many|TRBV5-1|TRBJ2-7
CASRLFGAATYEQYF
TGCGCCAGCAGGTTATTTGGGGCAGCTACCTACGAGCAGTACTTC
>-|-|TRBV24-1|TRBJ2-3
CATSDLGIDTQYF
TGTGCCACCAGTGATTTAGGAATAGATACGCAGTATTTT
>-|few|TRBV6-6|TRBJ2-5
CASSSKETQYF
TGTGCCAGCAGCTCTAAAGAGACCCAGTACTTC
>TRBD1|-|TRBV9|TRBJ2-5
CASSIRTGVQETQYF
TGTGCCAGCAGCATCCGGACAGGGGTGCAAGAGACCCAGTACTTC
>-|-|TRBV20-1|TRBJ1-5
CSATTRRASSQPQHF
TGCAGTGCTACTACCAGGAGGGCAAGTTCTCAGCCCCAGCATTTT
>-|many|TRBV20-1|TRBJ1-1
CSAPTGGDTEAFF
TGCAGTGCCCCAACGGGGGGGGATACTGAAGCTTTCTTT
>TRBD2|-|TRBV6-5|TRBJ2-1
CASSYRAGGLGEQFF
TGTGCCAGCAGTTATCGGGCGGGAGGGCTAGGGGAGCAGTTCTTC